What follows is one T cell receptor (beta chain) and its context. Its specificity is not known. These data come from a study of T cells expressing NK-cell markers. Generation of TCR beta cDNA was performed by 5'RACE template switching incorporating UMIs. After re-calling the 5' RACE reads, TCRdb lists one entry per CDR3 protein, DNA absent. The sample's table shows about 7,200 distinct CDR3 sequences. CDR1 and CDR2 from the germline V gene are MNHNS and SASEGT. The CDR3 has 18 amino acids. Study-wide findings and caveats: Several donors likewise had their CD3+CD56-NKG2C+ fraction led by these clonotypes. Among CD8+ T cells from five or six donors, dominant NKG2C+ clonotypes accounted for roughly 1.0-7.0%. There remained a lack of clarity about HCMV specificity of expanded NKG2C+ T cell clones.

This chain connects TRBV6-1 to TRBJ2-3; as DNA is missing, the TRBD1 call by TCRdb cannot be tested. The sequenced sample was blood T cells: a sorted CD56 or NKG2C T cell subset, CD4+ or CD8+ T cells, or bulk PBMC T cells (not recorded which). The TCR originated in a man between 18 and 69 years old in good health. This CDR3 is CASSDGVWRDRGFRTQYF.